The present T cell receptor (beta chain) was sequenced within a study of cytomegalovirus exposure and HLA in healthy donors. About the research overall: Researchers found that approximately 85% of about 400 genotyped donors fell within the Caucasian-associated ancestry cluster. Overall study results and limits: Reports state that TCR beta sequences accurately predicted most subjects' HLA-A and HLA-B alleles. Cytomegalovirus status was reportedly diagnosed by the classifier with high sensitivity and specificity.

Healthy donors of bone marrow made up the group. 13 Jbeta primers and 60 Vbeta primers were used for the PCR. Here immunoSEQ multiplex PCR was the method, and the copy in TCRdb shows in-frame clones only, minus some. The repertoire holds approximately 190,000 clones, more than 75% seen once, with 2% to 3% in the top ten. About this clone itself: Its target is not known.

The CDR3 length is 15 residues. J gave up 4 bases and V 7 bases, and 9 bases lay outside the gene matches. Germline V CDR1 and CDR2: SNHLY, FYNNEI. The chain joins TRBV2 to TRBJ2-2, with 7 bases aligning to TRBD1. The sequence derives from a woman aged 50 to 65 in good health and CMV-seropositive. The sample was PBMCs. In nucleotides, the CDR3 is TGTGCCAGCACCGAGGGACAGATGATCACCGGGGAGCTGTTTTTT. This encodes CASTEGQMITGELFF. The variable domain in full, with the rest retrieved from reference TRBV2 and TRBJ2-2, is EPEVTQTPSHQVTQMGQEVILRCVPISNHLYFYWYRQILGQKVEFLVSFYNNEISEKSEIFDDQFSVERPDGSNFTLKIRSTKLEDSAMYFCASTEGQMITGELFFGEGSRLTVL.